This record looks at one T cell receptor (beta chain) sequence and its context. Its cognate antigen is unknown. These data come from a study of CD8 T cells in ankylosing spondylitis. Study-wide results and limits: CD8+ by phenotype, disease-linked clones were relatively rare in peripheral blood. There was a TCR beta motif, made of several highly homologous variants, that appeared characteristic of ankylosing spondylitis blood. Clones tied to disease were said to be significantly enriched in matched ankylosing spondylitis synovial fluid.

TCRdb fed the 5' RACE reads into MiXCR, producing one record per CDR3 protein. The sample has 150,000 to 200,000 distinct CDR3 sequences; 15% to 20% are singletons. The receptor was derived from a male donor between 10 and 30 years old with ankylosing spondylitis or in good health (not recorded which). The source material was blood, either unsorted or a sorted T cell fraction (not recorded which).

CDR3 residues: CSVEDRGGYNEQFF. CDR3 nucleotides: TGCAGCGTTGAAGATCGGGGAGGGTACAATGAGCAGTTCTTC. The V and J genes are TRBV29-1 and TRBJ2-1, with 7 bases identical to TRBD2. CDR1 SQVTM and CDR2 ANQGSEA come from the germline V gene. V dropped 0 bases and J dropped 4; count of bases not matched to a gene: 3. The CDR3 has 14 amino acids.